This T cell receptor (beta chain) is from a study of blood T cell repertoires in COVID-19. Germline values: CDR1 SQVTM, CDR2 ANQGSEA. The CDR3 sequence is 13 residues long. V was clipped by 6 bases and J by 7 bases; unmatched bases: 9. The table came from immunoSEQ multiplex PCR; TCRdb's copy has only in-frame clones and leaves some out. The table has more than 70,000 clones, over 70% seen once. This clone has a handful of counts. The chain recombines TRBV29-1 with TRBJ2-7; 10 bases are a match to TRBD1. The clonotype comes from a human donor in a cohort sampled during active COVID-19. The sample was peripheral blood. The DNA for the CDR3 is TGCAGCGTACCGGGACAGGGGACGGGGGAGCAGTACTTC. This gives the protein CSVPGQGTGEQYF.